Included here is one T cell receptor (beta chain) sequence, with context. Its target is not known. Sequencing was performed with immunoSEQ multiplex PCR; in TCRdb, only in-frame clones are kept and a portion is missing. The sample consists of some 2,400,000 clones, about 94% of them appearing once. There are 17 residues in the CDR3. Per germline, CDR1 SEHNR and CDR2 FQNEAQ (reference sequence). The trim removed 4 bases at V and 2 bases at J, leaving 8 bases unmatched. This sample is part of a study of shared clonotypes between healthy human individuals. About the research overall: Three plates each covered CD4 naive and memory; CD8 naive two, CD8 memory one. Findings and limits, study-wide: With few donors, the genetic and exposure-history diversity represented was limited.

Sequenced material: naive CD4+ T cells sorted from blood. As to subset: CD45RA+ positively selected. The chain joins TRBV7-9 to TRBJ2-2; 9 bases fit TRBD1. The clonotype originates from a man aged 18 to 35 in good health. The CDR3 here is CASSSGTGSTNTGELFF. DNA of the CDR3: TGTGCCAGCAGCTCCGGGACAGGGTCGACTAACACCGGGGAGCTGTTTTTT. The whole variable domain, filled in from reference TRBV7-9 and TRBJ2-2, reads DTGVSQNPRHKITKRGQNVTFRCDPISEHNRLYWYRQTLGQGPEFLTYFQNEAQLEKSRLLSDRFSAERPKGSFSTLEIQRTEQGDSAMYLCASSSGTGSTNTGELFFGEGSRLTVL.